These 14 T cell receptor beta chains were all obtained from the same sample, sequenced in a study of cytomegalovirus exposure and HLA in healthy donors. Amplification used 60 Vbeta primers and 13 Jbeta primers. Some clones are missing from TCRdb's copy, which holds only in-frame ones; the method was immunoSEQ multiplex PCR. Among 53,000 or so clones listed, 65% to 75% were seen once. The sample was PBMCs. The receptors shown here come from a man aged 25-40 years in good health and CMV-seropositive.

The V call is TRBV15, the J call TRBJ2-7, with D perhaps matching TRBD1 (6 bases). There are 14 residues in the CDR3. CDR1 and CDR2 from the germline V gene are LNHNV and YYDKDF (reference sequence). V lost 1 base to trimming and J lost 1 base, with 8 bases between them. The CDR3 here is CATSRGQVSYEQYF. The DNA for the CDR3 is TGTGCCACCAGCAGAGGACAGGTTTCCTACGAGCAGTACTTC.

This clone was seen only a few times. V usage is TRBV11-2 and J usage is TRBJ2-5; D is uncertain. CDR3 length: 15 amino acids. Trimming left V 5 bases short and J 4 bases short, with 17 bases between. Germline V gene lookup returns CDR1 SGHAT and CDR2 FQNNGV. CDR3 DNA: TGTGCCAGCAGCCGCATCAGCGAACCGGGAGAGACCCAGTACTTC. It encodes CASSRISEPGETQYF.

The table lists this clone with a count of one. This chain links TRBV7-6 with TRBJ1-1; D gene unclear. Germline V gene sequence: CDR1 SGHVS, CDR2 FNYEAQ. This CDR3 has 10 residues. V lost 11 bases and J lost 4, with 8 bases in between. CDR3 sequence reads: CASSGTEAFF. The CDR3 DNA reads TGTGCCTCGTCGGGCACTGAAGCTTTCTTT.

The chain joins TRBV27 to TRBJ2-3; D call uncertain. The V end was cut by 2 bases, the J end by 3 bases, with 9 bases between. CDR1 is MNHEY, CDR2 SMNVEV, per germline (reference sequence). The CDR3 is made up of 14 amino acids. The CDR3 region has the DNA TGTGCCAGCAGTTTACCCTCTAGAACAGATACGCAGTATTTT. This encodes CASSLPSRTDTQYF.

For the CDR3, the DNA is TGTGCCAGCAGTCCCCCGCGGGGGCAGTCGAGCACTGAAGCTTTCTTT. It specifies CASSPPRGQSSTEAFF. The chain couples TRBV28 to TRBJ1-1, with D possibly TRBD1 on 6 matching bases. Per the germline V gene, CDR1 is MDHEN and CDR2 is SYDVKM. The V end lost 5 bases, the J end lost 4 bases, and 20 bases lay between the germline ends. This CDR3 contains 16 residues.

This clone has only a few counts. The chain combines TRBV10-3 with TRBJ1-1; no definite D call. The CDR3 is made up of 13 amino acids. Germline values: CDR1 ENHRY, CDR2 SYGVKD. V lost 6 bases and J lost 1, with 9 bases in between. This chain's CDR3 is CAISLGENTEAFF. CDR3 in DNA: TGTGCCATCAGCCTTGGAGAGAACACTGAAGCTTTCTTT.

The rearrangement uses TRBV10-2 and TRBJ2-7; D is uncertain. Trimming stripped 6 bases from V and 4 bases from J, with 10 bases between. The V gene's germline CDR1 is WSHSY and CDR2 SAAADI. CDR3 length equals 12 residues. The CDR3 nucleotides read TGCGCCAGCAGCCTTACATTGTACGAGCAGTACTTC. Translating gives CASSLTLYEQYF.

The V call is TRBV6-4, the J call TRBJ1-1; D may be TRBD1 (6 bases). V lost 7 bases and J 6 bases, leaving 15 bases between the germline ends. The germline CDR1 and CDR2 sequences are MRHNA and SNTAGT. The CDR3 consists of 13 residues. The CDR3 DNA follows: TGTGCCAGCAAGGAAACGAGGGGGTCTGAAGCTTTCTTT. Its translation is CASKETRGSEAFF.

The V gene is TRBV4-2, the J gene TRBJ1-4; TRBD1 agrees at 8 bases. The CDR3 has 17 amino acids. Losses at the gene ends were 3 bases for V and 0 bases for J; bases not matched to a gene: 6. Germline V lookup: CDR1 LGHNA, CDR2 YNFKEQ. Here the CDR3 DNA reads TGTGCCAGCAGCCAGCAGGACAGGGCCCCAACTAATGAAAAACTGTTTTTT. Its translation is CASSQQDRAPTNEKLFF.

In its sample, this clone was seen a few times. V usage is TRBV9 and J usage is TRBJ2-2; D is unclear. The V end lost 0 bases, the J end lost 3 bases, and 3 bases lay between the germline ends. CDR1 is SGDLS and CDR2 is YYNGEE in the germline V gene. The CDR3 runs 13 residues. CDR3 protein: CASSVDYTGELFF. CDR3 bases: TGTGCCAGCAGCGTAGACTACACCGGGGAGCTGTTTTTT.

This clone was observed a few times. CDR3 bases: TGTGCCAGCAGCGACAGGGTTCTTGGAAACACCATATATTTT. The encoded protein is CASSDRVLGNTIYF. V usage is TRBV6-6 and J usage is TRBJ1-3; TRBD1 agrees at 7 bases. Germline trimming cut 6 bases from V and 3 bases from J; bases unmatched to any gene: 5. Germline-derived CDR1 and CDR2 are MNHNY and SVGAGI (reference sequence). This CDR3 spans 14 amino acids.

This chain connects TRBV28 to TRBJ2-7; TRBD2 matches 7 bases. Germline CDR1 and CDR2: MDHEN and SYDVKM. The J segment lost 7 bases and the V segment lost 4 bases, leaving 7 bases of the junction unmatched. CDR3 length: 13 amino acids. CDR3 sequence (DNA): TGTGCCAGCAGTTATAGGGGAGGGCAAGAGCAGTACTTC. Residues: CASSYRGGQEQYF.

V gene TRBV4-3 combines with J gene TRBJ2-3; TRBD2 matches at 12 bases. Germline assignment: CDR1 LGHNA and CDR2 YSLEER. The CDR3 sequence is 21 residues long. V lost 3 bases, J lost 4 bases, and 20 bases stayed unmatched. The CDR3: CASSQEVGELAGGPGPDTQYF. Here the CDR3 DNA reads TGCGCCAGCAGCCAGGAGGTTGGGGAACTAGCGGGGGGCCCGGGGCCAGATACGCAGTATTTT.

V gene TRBV4-3 combines with J gene TRBJ1-2; 9 positions agree with TRBD1. Unmatched junction bases numbered 3, after V lost 0 bases and J lost 1 base. This CDR3 is 16 amino acids long. Germline loops: CDR1 LGHNA, CDR2 YSLEER. The CDR3 loop reads CASSQDRDRDNYGYTF. The CDR3 region has the DNA TGCGCCAGCAGCCAAGATCGGGACAGGGATAACTATGGCTACACCTTC.